This T cell receptor (beta chain) came from a study of blood T cell repertoires in COVID-19. Trimming pared 6 bases from V and 5 bases from J, leaving 14 bases between. Germline CDR1 reads MNHEY; CDR2 reads SMNVEV (reference sequence). The CDR3 consists of 15 residues. Using immunoSEQ multiplex PCR, the repertoire was profiled, and TCRdb retains in-frame clones only, with some absent. The sample records hundreds of thousands of clones, around 90% being singletons. The source of this sequence is a woman between 40 and 50 years old with COVID-19, enrolled during active disease. Input material: peripheral blood. The genes are TRBV27 and TRBJ1-6; D not resolved. The DNA for the CDR3 is TGTGCCAGCAGCCCCCTCGCCGGGAATAATTCACCCCTCCACTTT. It specifies CASSPLAGNNSPLHF.